These 17 T cell receptor beta chains were sequenced from one sample in a study of cytomegalovirus exposure and HLA in healthy donors. The PCR ran on 60 Vbeta and 13 Jbeta primers. Repertoires were generated with immunoSEQ multiplex PCR, while TCRdb's copy carries only in-frame clones and drops some. Here the sample spans under 130,000 clones, around 75% being singletons. The specimen was PBMCs. These receptors all stem from a man in his forties in good health and CMV-seronegative.

Details on this clone: The same CDR3 also results from other DNA sequences found in this sample. The chain links TRBV7-2 to TRBJ1-5, with a tentative D call TRBD1 (5 bases). Germline-derived CDR1 and CDR2 are SGHTA and FQGNSA. There are 14 residues in the CDR3. The germline V and J ends were trimmed by 3 bases and 0 bases, with 6 bases remaining between them. CDR3 in DNA: TGTGCCAGCAGCTTGACAGTTAGCAATCAGCCCCAGCATTTT. Encoded protein: CASSLTVSNQPQHF.

The V gene is TRBV7-2, the J gene TRBJ1-1; D unresolved. Germline V lookup: CDR1 SGHTA, CDR2 FQGNSA. The CDR3 loop spans 13 amino acids. V was trimmed by 5 bases and J by 8 bases, leaving 15 bases between them. The CDR3 region has the DNA TGTGCCAGCAGCCCGGGTTTGGATTCAGAAGCTTTCTTT. Protein product: CASSPGLDSEAFF.

This rearrangement joins TRBV6-6 to TRBJ2-2; D perhaps matches TRBD1 (6 bases). V dropped 7 bases and J dropped 1 base, with 10 bases sitting between them. The CDR3 is made up of 14 amino acids. Per germline, CDR1 MNHNY and CDR2 SVGAGI (reference sequence). Here the CDR3 reads CASKRQENTGELFF. The CDR3 DNA sequence: TGTGCCAGCAAGCGACAGGAGAACACCGGGGAGCTGTTTTTT.

This rearrangement joins TRBV9 to TRBJ1-2, with 9 bases aligning to TRBD1. Germline V gene data show CDR1 as SGDLS and CDR2 as YYNGEE. The CDR3 spans 17 residues. V lost 0 bases and J lost 0; bases outside the gene matches: 6. CDR3 in amino acids: CASSVDKGQGSNYGYTF. The CDR3, as DNA: TGTGCCAGCAGCGTAGATAAAGGACAGGGGTCTAACTATGGCTACACCTTC.

The V call is TRBV6-5, the J call TRBJ2-3; 12 bases match TRBD1. Trimming cost V 5 bases and J 4 bases; bases outside gene matches: 1. Germline CDR1 reads MNHEY; CDR2 reads SVGAGI. The CDR3 sequence is 14 residues long. CDR3 sequence: CASSGTGGADTQYF. As DNA, the CDR3 is TGTGCCAGCAGTGGGACAGGGGGCGCAGATACGCAGTATTTT.

This clone was detected a few times. The rearrangement joins TRBV5-5 to TRBJ1-1; D gene unclear. This CDR3 spans 12 amino acids. V shed 0 bases and J shed 7 bases, with 7 bases lying between them. Germline V gene data show CDR1 as SGHKS and CDR2 as YYEKEE (reference sequence). CDR3 sequence: CASSLVNGEAFF. The CDR3 region has the DNA TGTGCCAGCAGCTTGGTAAACGGTGAAGCTTTCTTT.

The CDR3 DNA follows: TGTGCCAGCAGCTTAGGGGACAGATATCAAGAGACCCAGTACTTC. It translates to CASSLGDRYQETQYF. V and J are TRBV7-8 and TRBJ2-5, with 7 bases that match TRBD1. Germline CDR1 is SGHVS and CDR2 is FQNEAQ. This CDR3 contains 15 residues. V lost 1 base to trimming and J lost 2 bases; unmatched junction nucleotides: 4.

The V gene is TRBV18, the J gene TRBJ1-5, with 7 bases fitting TRBD1. The CDR3 is 16 amino acids. The junction had 13 bases not matched to a gene; V was cut back by 4 bases and J by 7 bases. The germline CDR1 and CDR2 sequences are KGHSH and LQKENI. CDR3 amino acids: CASSRLSSRGFQPQHF. The CDR3 DNA sequence: TGTGCCAGCTCACGCCTATCGTCCAGGGGGTTCCAGCCCCAGCATTTT. The full variable domain, with the rest looked up from reference TRBV18 and TRBJ1-5, is NAGVMQNPRHLVRRRGQEARLRCSPMKGHSHVYWYRQLPEEGLKFMVYLQKENIIDESGMPKERFSAEFPKEGPSILRIQQVVRGDSAAYFCASSRLSSRGFQPQHFGDGTRLSIL.

The V call is TRBV7-6, the J call TRBJ1-4; D possibly corresponds to TRBD1 (6 bases). Germline V gene data show CDR1 as SGHVS and CDR2 as FNYEAQ. V was shortened by 6 bases and J by 7 bases, with 36 bases between the two germline ends. The CDR3 sequence is 21 residues long. The DNA for the CDR3 is TGTGCCAGCAGACAGTCCTGGGTAGGGGTGCCCGAGACAGGTTCGGCTGAAAAACTGTTTTTT. Protein sequence: CASRQSWVGVPETGSAEKLFF.

The gene calls are TRBV2 and TRBJ2-1, with 7 nucleotides matching TRBD2. V was pared by 1 base and J by 6 bases, with 6 bases of the junction left unmatched. CDR3 size: 15 residues. Germline V lookup: CDR1 SNHLY, CDR2 FYNNEI. CDR3 sequence: CASSEVGGFVNEQFF. The DNA for the CDR3 is TGTGCCAGCAGTGAAGTGGGGGGGTTTGTCAATGAGCAGTTCTTC.

The chain has TRBV6-5 and TRBJ1-2, with unresolved D. V lost 2 bases and J lost 7, with 17 bases in between. Germline V CDR1 and CDR2: MNHEY, SVGAGI. The CDR3 has 15 amino acids. As DNA, the CDR3 is TGTGCCAGCAGTTACACCCGGAGTGGAGGAGGTGGCTACACCTTC. This codes for CASSYTRSGGGGYTF.

CDR3 coding DNA: TGTGCCAGCAGAGAGGGGTCTAACAGGGCCTCCTACAATGAGCAGTTCTTC. Its protein is CASREGSNRASYNEQFF. The rearrangement uses TRBV28 and TRBJ2-1, with D perhaps matching TRBD1 (6 bases). Germline V gene lookup returns CDR1 MDHEN and CDR2 SYDVKM. V lost 6 bases and J lost 0, with 18 bases in between. The length of the CDR3 is 17 residues.

A word on this clone: The sample contains more than one DNA sequence encoding this CDR3. The V and J genes are TRBV5-1 and TRBJ2-7; 14 bases map to TRBD2. Germline CDR1 and CDR2: SGHRS and YFSETQ. J gave up 3 bases and V 0 bases, and 2 bases lay outside the gene matches. CDR3 length equals 16 residues. The CDR3 reads CASSLGLAGGNYEQYF. The CDR3 nucleotides read TGCGCCAGCAGCTTGGGACTAGCGGGGGGGAACTACGAGCAGTACTTC.

This chain links TRBV6-5 with TRBJ2-1; 8 positions agree with TRBD2. Trimming cost V 5 bases and J 5 bases; bases outside gene matches: 2. Germline V lookup: CDR1 MNHEY, CDR2 SVGAGI. The CDR3 length is 13 residues. As DNA, the CDR3 is TGTGCCAGCAGTAGCGGGAGCGACAATGAGCAGTTCTTC. Translated, it gives CASSSGSDNEQFF.

This chain uses TRBV5-1 with TRBJ2-3; perhaps TRBD2 as D (5 bases). The CDR3 runs 15 residues. Germline V CDR1 and CDR2: SGHRS, YFSETQ. Trimming removed 1 base from V and 0 bases from J, with 9 bases in between. In DNA, the CDR3 is TGCGCCAGCAGCTTGTCCCTAGCCAGCACAGATACGCAGTATTTT. As protein: CASSLSLASTDTQYF.

This clone was counted only a few times. The rearrangement links TRBV28 to TRBJ1-1; D ambiguous. The CDR3 length is 17 residues. Germline V gives CDR1 MDHEN, CDR2 SYDVKM. V lost 4 bases, J lost 4 bases, and 22 bases lay in between. The CDR3 DNA sequence: TGTGCCAGCAGTTCGCAAGGCCTCTTGAGGGCCCTCACTGAAGCTTTCTTT. Translation gives CASSSQGLLRALTEAFF.

V and J are TRBV6-9 and TRBJ2-1; TRBD2 matches 7 bases. Germline V gives CDR1 MNHGY, CDR2 SVAAGI. There are 14 residues in the CDR3. The junction had 5 bases not matched to a gene; V was cut back by 4 bases and J by 5 bases. As DNA, the CDR3 is TGTGCCAGCAGTTTTAGCGGGCGAGACAATGAGCAGTTCTTC. Translation gives CASSFSGRDNEQFF.